This is a list of T cell receptor beta chains from one sample in a study of blood T cell repertoires in COVID-19. Data came from immunoSEQ multiplex PCR; TCRdb stores just in-frame clones and leaves some out. The sample gives tens of thousands of clones, roughly 90% of which show up once; about an eighth is in the top ten. Sequencing was done on a sample of peripheral blood. Source of these receptors: a man aged 80 or over with acute or convalescent COVID-19. The CDR3 runs from the conserved cysteine through the conserved F or W. Fields, in order: J gene, clone size, D gene, V gene, CDR3 protein, CDR3 DNA. A D gene is named only where the DNA matches it firmly. The size entry is marked missing in some rows and otherwise reads once, few, many or a size class.

TRBJ2-7 . TRBD1 TRBV7-9 CASSRSGTGYEQYF TGTGCCAGCAGCAGGTCCGGGACAGGCTACGAGCAGTACTTC
TRBJ2-1 . TRBD2 TRBV30 CAWTKPRTSGGDEQFF TGTGCCTGGACCAAGCCCCGGACTAGCGGGGGGGATGAGCAGTTCTTC
TRBJ1-2 . . TRBV18 CASSMTREQGYTF TGTGCCAGCTCAATGACGAGGGAGCAGGGCTACACCTTC
TRBJ2-2 . TRBD1 TRBV5-1 CASSWDRPNTGELFF TGCGCCAGCAGCTGGGACAGACCAAACACCGGGGAGCTGTTTTTT
TRBJ1-3 . TRBD1 TRBV19 CASSIPPGQGISGNTIYF TGTGCCAGTAGTATCCCCCCGGGACAGGGGATCTCTGGAAACACCATATATTTT
TRBJ2-3 . . TRBV10-1 CASSRDNLGDTQYF TGCGCCAGCAGCCGGGACAACCTAGGAGATACGCAGTATTTT
TRBJ2-3 . . TRBV12-3/TRBV12-4 CASSLSRDTQYF TGTGCCAGCAGTTTATCGAGAGATACGCAGTATTTT
TRBJ1-2 . . TRBV5-1 CASSLVRGEEDGYTF TGCGCCAGCAGCTTGGTTAGAGGGGAGGAAGATGGCTACACCTTC
TRBJ2-2 . . TRBV27 CASSFGAANTGELFF TGTGCCAGCAGTTTTGGGGCCGCGAACACCGGGGAGCTGTTTTTT
TRBJ1-4 few TRBD1 TRBV6-2/TRBV6-3 CASSYPGTGENEKLFF TGTGCCAGCAGTTACCCCGGGACAGGGGAGAATGAAAAACTGTTTTTT
TRBJ2-5 . TRBD2 TRBV7-2 CASRPRAGSQETQYF TGTGCCAGCCGCCCCCGAGCGGGGTCACAAGAGACCCAGTACTTC
TRBJ2-2 . . TRBV7-8 CASSEQGVTGELFF TGTGCCAGCAGCGAGCAAGGGGTCACCGGGGAGCTGTTTTTT
TRBJ2-7 . . TRBV18 CASSSPGQSYEQYF TGTGCCAGCTCATCCCCTGGACAGTCCTACGAGCAGTACTTC
TRBJ2-1 . TRBD1 TRBV28 CASGWTGVNEQFF TGTGCCAGCGGATGGACAGGGGTTAATGAGCAGTTCTTC
TRBJ1-5 . . TRBV7-2 CASSPFSLNQPQHF TGTGCCAGCAGCCCCTTCTCCTTAAATCAGCCCCAGCATTTT
TRBJ1-1 . TRBD1 TRBV7-2 CASTPDRGRGTEAFF TGTGCCAGCACCCCGGACAGGGGCAGGGGTACTGAAGCTTTCTTT
TRBJ2-5 . TRBD2 TRBV18 CASSPRTSGAQETQYF TGTGCCAGCTCACCTCGGACTAGCGGGGCCCAAGAGACCCAGTACTTC
TRBJ2-2 . . TRBV20-1 CSAPRTGELFF TGCAGTGCTCCCAGGACCGGGGAGCTGTTTTTT
TRBJ1-2 . . TRBV29-1 CSVDGFGGELGLSGYGYTF TGCAGCGTTGATGGCTTTGGAGGGGAGTTGGGGCTTTCCGGCTATGGCTACACCTTC
TRBJ1-6 once . TRBV5-1 CASSLSGRFNSPLHF TGCGCCAGCAGCTTGTCAGGGCGGTTTAATTCACCCCTCCACTTT
TRBJ1-1 . . TRBV6-5 CASNGALENTEAFF TGTGCCAGCAACGGAGCCCTGGAGAACACTGAAGCTTTCTTT
TRBJ1-1 . . TRBV5-1 CASSLRTRVNTEAFF TGCGCCAGCAGCTTGCGGACACGGGTGAACACTGAAGCTTTCTTT
TRBJ1-1 . TRBD1 TRBV7-9 CASSYDRVTTEAFF TGTGCCAGCAGTTATGACAGGGTAACAACTGAAGCTTTCTTT
TRBJ2-7 . TRBD1 TRBV5-1 CASSSGTSGQGWYEQYF TGCGCCAGCAGCTCAGGAACCTCGGGACAGGGGTGGTACGAGCAGTACTTC
TRBJ1-1 . . TRBV2 CASSLRGGNTEAFF TGTGCCAGCAGCCTCCGGGGGGGTAACACTGAAGCTTTCTTT
TRBJ2-3 once . TRBV28 CASSRSGLGADTQYF TGTGCCAGCAGCCGAAGCGGGCTCGGAGCAGATACGCAGTATTTT
TRBJ2-5 . TRBD2 TRBV7-9 CASSLVGGGETQYF TGTGCCAGCAGCCTAGTAGGCGGGGGAGAGACCCAGTACTTC
TRBJ2-5 . . TRBV3-1/TRBV3-2 CASSQGGRTQYF TGTGCCAGCAGCCAAGGAGGGAGGACCCAGTACTTC
TRBJ1-1 . . TRBV2 CASSERGGPNTEAFF TGTGCCAGCAGTGAAAGGGGGGGACCGAACACTGAAGCTTTCTTT
TRBJ2-7 . . TRBV28 CASSSGVPSYEQYF TGTGCCAGCAGTTCAGGGGTACCATCATACGAGCAGTACTTC
TRBJ1-5 . . TRBV28 CASSFLGEIGNQPQHF TGTGCCAGCAGTTTCCTCGGGGAGATAGGCAATCAGCCCCAGCATTTT
TRBJ2-7 . TRBD2 TRBV4-1 CASSQDQGFTSGVYEQYF TGCGCCAGCAGCCAAGATCAAGGTTTTACTAGCGGGGTCTACGAGCAGTACTTC
TRBJ1-6 once . TRBV6-5 CASSKDSSYNSPLHF TGTGCCAGCAGTAAGGACAGCTCCTATAATTCACCCCTCCACTTT
TRBJ2-1 . . TRBV7-3 CASSLIQGSHNEQFF TGTGCCAGCAGCTTAATCCAGGGGTCCCACAATGAGCAGTTCTTC
TRBJ2-7 once . TRBV15 CATSRDVLDHYEQYF TGTGCCACCAGCAGAGATGTCCTAGATCACTACGAGCAGTACTTC
TRBJ1-3 . . TRBV30 CAWGLGNTIYF TGTGCCTGGGGTCTTGGAAACACCATATATTTT
TRBJ2-2 . . TRBV7-3 CASSPQGDGELFF TGTGCCAGCAGCCCGCAGGGCGACGGGGAGCTGTTTTTT
TRBJ2-3 once . TRBV19 CASSLEDSEATDTQYF TGTGCCAGTAGTCTCGAGGACAGCGAGGCCACAGATACGCAGTATTTT
TRBJ2-1 . TRBD1 TRBV15 CATSRQQGNEQFF TGTGCCACCAGCAGACAACAGGGGAATGAGCAGTTCTTC
TRBJ2-7 once TRBD1 TRBV19 CASRTPGQPYEQYF TGTGCCAGTAGAACTCCGGGACAGCCTTACGAGCAGTACTTC
TRBJ1-4 once . TRBV30 CAWTRPRGAGEKLFF TGTGCCTGGACCCGCCCCAGGGGAGCGGGGGAAAAACTGTTTTTT
TRBJ2-2 . . TRBV2 CASKLLGGGELFF TGTGCCAGCAAACTCCTCGGCGGAGGGGAGCTGTTTTTT
TRBJ1-1 . . TRBV5-1 CASSADQGSTEAFF TGCGCCAGCAGCGCAGATCAGGGGAGCACTGAAGCTTTCTTT
TRBJ1-5 once . TRBV27 CASSLFSGTFSNQPQHF TGTGCCAGCAGTTTATTTAGTGGGACATTTAGCAATCAGCCCCAGCATTTT
TRBJ1-4 . . TRBV5-1 CASSGTPPGSEKLFF TGCGCCAGCAGCGGGACACCTCCAGGTAGTGAAAAACTGTTTTTT
TRBJ2-2 . TRBD1 TRBV2 CASMGDRVSTGELFF TGTGCCAGCATGGGGGACAGGGTGAGCACCGGGGAGCTGTTTTTT